This T cell receptor (beta chain) was recovered during a study of cytomegalovirus exposure and HLA in healthy donors. Study conclusions and caveats: The study designated some 180 TCR beta chains cytomegalovirus-associated.

The CDR3 covers 13 residues. The germline V and J ends were trimmed by 3 bases and 8 bases, with 13 bases remaining between them. Germline assignment: CDR1 LNHDA and CDR2 SQIVND (reference sequence). Details on this clone: What it binds is unknown.

Here immunoSEQ multiplex PCR was the method, and the copy in TCRdb shows in-frame clones only, minus some. The sample shows about 280,000 clones, approximately 90% of them seen only once. This receptor was taken from a woman under 30 in good health and CMV-seronegative. The V call is TRBV19, the J call TRBJ1-1, with D maybe TRBD1 (6 bases). The sample comprised PBMCs. The CDR3 here is CASSIINREEAFF. Written as DNA, the CDR3 is TGTGCCAGTAGTATTATCAACAGGGAAGAAGCTTTCTTT.